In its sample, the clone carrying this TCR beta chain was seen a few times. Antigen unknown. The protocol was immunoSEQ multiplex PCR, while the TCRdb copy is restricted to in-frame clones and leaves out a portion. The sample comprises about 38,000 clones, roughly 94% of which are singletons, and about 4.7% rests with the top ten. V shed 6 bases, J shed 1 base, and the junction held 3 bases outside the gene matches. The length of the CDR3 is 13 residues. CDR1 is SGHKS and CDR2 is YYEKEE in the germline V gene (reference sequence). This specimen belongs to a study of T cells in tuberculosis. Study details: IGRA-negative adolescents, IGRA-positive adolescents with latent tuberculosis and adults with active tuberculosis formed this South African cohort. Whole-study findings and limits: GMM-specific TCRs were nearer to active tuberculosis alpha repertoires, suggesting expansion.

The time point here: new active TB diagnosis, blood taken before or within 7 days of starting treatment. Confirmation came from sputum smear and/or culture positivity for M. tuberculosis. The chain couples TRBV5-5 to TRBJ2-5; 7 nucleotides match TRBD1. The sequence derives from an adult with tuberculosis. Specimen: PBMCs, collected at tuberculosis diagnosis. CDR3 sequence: CASTRTGQETQYF. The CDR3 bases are TGTGCCAGCACCAGGACAGGCCAAGAGACCCAGTACTTC.